A selection of T cell receptor beta chains follows, all from one sample in a study of patients and donors after allogeneic stem cell transplantation. TCRdb reprocessed the RT-PCR reads via MiXCR and lists one record per CDR3 protein. The profile shows about 200,000 distinct CDR3 sequences, 35% to 45% of them singletons. Sample: blood, either unsorted or a sorted T cell fraction (not recorded which). The origin of the receptors is a human donor who was either an allogeneic HSCT recipient or a stem cell or donor lymphocyte infusion donor (not recorded which). It is not recorded whose cells these are; they may come from a transplant donor. Both conserved end residues are part of each CDR3. A D gene is named only where the DNA matches it firmly. Some rows have no size entry. The others give once, few or many, or a class for an expanded clone.

abundance: NA
j_gene: TRBJ1-2
v_gene: TRBV25-1
d_gene: NA
CDR3aa: CASSGPGVAGTYGYTF
CDR3nt: TGTGCCAGCAGTGGGCCTGGTGTGGCAGGGACTTATGGCTACACCTTC

abundance: NA
j_gene: TRBJ1-6
v_gene: TRBV11-2
d_gene: NA
CDR3aa: CASSLRWPGYNSPLHF
CDR3nt: TGTGCCAGCAGCTTAAGGTGGCCAGGGTATAATTCACCCCTCCACTTT

abundance: NA
j_gene: TRBJ2-1
v_gene: TRBV9
d_gene: TRBD2
CDR3aa: CASSYTGLPHNEQFF
CDR3nt: TGTGCCAGCAGCTATACGGGACTACCCCATAATGAGCAGTTCTTC

abundance: NA
j_gene: TRBJ1-2
v_gene: TRBV7-9
d_gene: NA
CDR3aa: CASSASRGGYGYTF
CDR3nt: TGTGCCAGCAGCGCGTCTCGAGGCGGCTATGGCTACACCTTC

abundance: few
j_gene: TRBJ2-1
v_gene: TRBV29-1
d_gene: TRBD1
CDR3aa: CSVARDSNNEQFF
CDR3nt: TGCAGCGTCGCCCGGGACAGTAACAATGAGCAGTTCTTC

abundance: NA
j_gene: TRBJ1-4
v_gene: TRBV7-2
d_gene: NA
CDR3aa: CASSLLTGLSHEKLFF
CDR3nt: TGTGCCAGCAGCCTTCTGACAGGACTCTCTCATGAAAAACTGTTTTTT

abundance: NA
j_gene: TRBJ1-5
v_gene: TRBV2
d_gene: TRBD1
CDR3aa: CASSVDRGMGQPQHF
CDR3nt: TGTGCCAGCAGTGTTGACAGGGGGATGGGGCAGCCCCAGCATTTT

abundance: NA
j_gene: TRBJ2-1
v_gene: TRBV6-6
d_gene: NA
CDR3aa: CASSGAYSYNEQFF
CDR3nt: TGTGCCAGCAGCGGGGCCTACTCCTACAATGAGCAGTTCTTC

abundance: many
j_gene: TRBJ1-3
v_gene: TRBV7-2
d_gene: NA
CDR3aa: CASSSMTANSGNTIYF
CDR3nt: TGTGCCAGCAGCTCGATGACGGCTAACTCTGGAAACACCATATATTTT

abundance: NA
j_gene: TRBJ2-7
v_gene: TRBV20-1
d_gene: TRBD1
CDR3aa: CSAPGTGHHEQYF
CDR3nt: TGCAGTGCCCCCGGGACAGGGCACCACGAGCAGTACTTC

abundance: NA
j_gene: TRBJ2-5
v_gene: TRBV2
d_gene: NA
CDR3aa: CASSETRETQYF
CDR3nt: TGTGCCAGCAGTGAAACCCGGGAGACCCAGTACTTC

abundance: few
j_gene: TRBJ2-3
v_gene: TRBV20-1
d_gene: NA
CDR3aa: CSAPRENTDTQYF
CDR3nt: TGCAGTGCTCCGAGGGAGAACACAGATACGCAGTATTTT

abundance: NA
j_gene: TRBJ1-6
v_gene: TRBV4-3
d_gene: NA
CDR3aa: CASSQDREEGSPLHF
CDR3nt: TGCGCCAGCAGCCAAGACAGGGAGGAGGGATCACCCCTCCACTTT

abundance: NA
j_gene: TRBJ2-2
v_gene: TRBV12-3/TRBV12-4
d_gene: NA
CDR3aa: CASSYVAGELFF
CDR3nt: TGTGCCAGCAGCTACGTGGCCGGGGAGCTGTTTTTT

abundance: once
j_gene: TRBJ2-3
v_gene: TRBV7-3
d_gene: NA
CDR3aa: CASSFRGGSTDTQYF
CDR3nt: TGTGCCAGCAGCTTCAGGGGTGGGAGCACAGATACGCAGTATTTT

abundance: few
j_gene: TRBJ1-6
v_gene: TRBV11-2
d_gene: NA
CDR3aa: CASSLVPDSPLHF
CDR3nt: TGTGCCAGCAGCTTAGTACCGGATTCACCCCTCCACTTT

abundance: few
j_gene: TRBJ1-4
v_gene: TRBV18
d_gene: NA
CDR3aa: CASSPNGATNEKLFF
CDR3nt: TGTGCCAGCTCACCTAATGGGGCAACTAATGAAAAACTGTTTTTT

abundance: NA
j_gene: TRBJ2-3
v_gene: TRBV7-9
d_gene: NA
CDR3aa: CGPAADTQYF
CDR3nt: TGTGGGCCCGCGGCAGATACGCAGTATTTT

abundance: few
j_gene: TRBJ1-1
v_gene: TRBV20-1
d_gene: TRBD1
CDR3aa: CSANTPGQHTEAFF
CDR3nt: TGCAGTGCTAACACTCCGGGACAGCACACTGAAGCTTTCTTT

abundance: few
j_gene: TRBJ1-1
v_gene: TRBV6-6
d_gene: NA
CDR3aa: CASSYEMNTEAFF
CDR3nt: TGTGCCAGCAGTTACGAAATGAACACTGAAGCTTTCTTT

abundance: NA
j_gene: TRBJ2-2
v_gene: TRBV20-1
d_gene: NA
CDR3aa: CSARKIAGELFF
CDR3nt: TGCAGTGCTAGAAAGATAGCCGGGGAGCTGTTTTTT

abundance: few
j_gene: TRBJ1-2
v_gene: TRBV29-1
d_gene: NA
CDR3aa: CSVDRVYGYTF
CDR3nt: TGCAGCGTTGACAGGGTCTATGGCTACACCTTC

abundance: NA
j_gene: TRBJ2-3
v_gene: TRBV7-9
d_gene: NA
CDR3aa: CASSFGQGGDTQYF
CDR3nt: TGTGCCAGCAGCTTTGGACAGGGAGGGGATACGCAGTATTTT

abundance: once
j_gene: TRBJ2-3
v_gene: TRBV7-2
d_gene: TRBD2
CDR3aa: CASSRTPGLAGPDTQYF
CDR3nt: TGTGCCAGCAGCCGGACACCGGGACTAGCGGGGCCAGATACGCAGTATTTT